This T cell receptor beta chain was documented in a study of cytomegalovirus exposure and HLA in healthy donors. Looked up from germline, CDR1 is KGHSH and CDR2 is LQKENI. The CDR3 runs to 16 residues. The V gene lost 2 bases and the J gene lost 0 bases, with 8 bases spanning the gap. Only in-frame clones appear in the TCRdb table, and some are missing; sequencing was by immunoSEQ multiplex PCR. The table shows around 300,000 clones, with around 90% occurring only once. The origin of this receptor is a man aged 25-40 years in good health and CMV-seronegative. The V call is TRBV18, the J call TRBJ1-6, with D perhaps TRBD1 (6 bases). The material sequenced was PBMCs. The CDR3 loop reads CASSPVDSSYNSPLHF. DNA for the CDR3: TGTGCCAGCTCACCAGTGGACAGCTCCTATAATTCACCCCTCCACTTT. Variable domain in full (rest from reference TRBV18 and TRBJ1-6): NAGVMQNPRHLVRRRGQEARLRCSPMKGHSHVYWYRQLPEEGLKFMVYLQKENIIDESGMPKERFSAEFPKEGPSILRIQQVVRGDSAAYFCASSPVDSSYNSPLHFGNGTRLTVT.